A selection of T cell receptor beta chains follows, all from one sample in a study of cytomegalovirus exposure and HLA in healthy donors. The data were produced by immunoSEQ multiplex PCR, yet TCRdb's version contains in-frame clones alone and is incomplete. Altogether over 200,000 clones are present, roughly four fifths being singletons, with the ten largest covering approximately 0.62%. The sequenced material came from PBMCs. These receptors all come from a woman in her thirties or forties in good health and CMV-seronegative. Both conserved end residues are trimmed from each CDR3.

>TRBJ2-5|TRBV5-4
AETRQGVEETQY
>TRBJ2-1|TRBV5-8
ASSLRGGTNNEQF
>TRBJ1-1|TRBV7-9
ASSLNSRGSTSEAF
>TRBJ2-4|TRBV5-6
ASSDRQVIQY
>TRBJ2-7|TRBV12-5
ASARTGAYEQY
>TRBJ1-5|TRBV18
ASSPPGQENQPQH
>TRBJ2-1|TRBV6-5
ASSYGRGLHNEQF
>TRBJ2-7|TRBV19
ASSIAQGSGEQY
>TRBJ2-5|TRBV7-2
ASELGGDSETQY
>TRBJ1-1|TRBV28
ASSQPGQTNTEAF
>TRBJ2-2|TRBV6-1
ASSSAVTGELF
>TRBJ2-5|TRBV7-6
ASSAWDSQETQY
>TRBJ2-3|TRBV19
ASSISGFDTQY
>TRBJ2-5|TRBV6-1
ASSNRGQETQY
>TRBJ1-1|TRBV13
ASSSLSGGTEAF
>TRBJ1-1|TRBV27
ASTTLRTGANTEAF
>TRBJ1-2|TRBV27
ASSTGPYGYT
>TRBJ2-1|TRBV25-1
ASSSLAGVGNEQF
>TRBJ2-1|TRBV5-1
ASNLAGNNEQF
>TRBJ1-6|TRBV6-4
ASSRRDNSPLH
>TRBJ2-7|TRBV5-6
ASSLRAGTSEQY
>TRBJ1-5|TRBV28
ASKGDRGKDNQPQH
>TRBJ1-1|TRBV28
ASNEDREDEAF
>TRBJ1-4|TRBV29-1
SVEVGTGGEKLF
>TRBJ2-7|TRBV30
AWDGGYEQY
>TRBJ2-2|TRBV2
ASSERGGGELF
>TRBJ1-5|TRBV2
ASRGGTWSNQPQH
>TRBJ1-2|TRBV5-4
ASSLGASYGYT
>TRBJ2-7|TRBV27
ALRDREGEQY
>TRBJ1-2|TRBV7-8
ASSGEKGRARDGYT
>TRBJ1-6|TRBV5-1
ASSYDRVNSPLH
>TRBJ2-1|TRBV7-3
ASSSGLAGGNEQF
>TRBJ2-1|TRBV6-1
ASSGGSSYNEQF
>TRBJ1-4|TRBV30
AWSVGGAEKLF
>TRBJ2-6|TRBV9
ASSVGLADSGANVLT
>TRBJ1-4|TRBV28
ASSLVGAGEEKLF
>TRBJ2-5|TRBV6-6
ASSYPAGVGETQY
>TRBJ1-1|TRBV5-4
ASSLAWTGGSEAF
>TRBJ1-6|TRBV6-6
ASTQGDNSPLH
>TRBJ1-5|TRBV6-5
ASSSRQGLNQPQH
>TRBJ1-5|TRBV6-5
ASSRTGAQPQH
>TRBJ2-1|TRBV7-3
ASSLNFQVAVEYNEQF
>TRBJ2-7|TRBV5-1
ASTGAGDSYEQY
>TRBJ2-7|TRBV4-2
ASSQGRGHYEQY
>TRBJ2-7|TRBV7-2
ASSLTSAGAIYEQY
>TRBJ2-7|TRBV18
ASSSDRGGGYEQY
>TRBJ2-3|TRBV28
ASSTQTIQGERVTDTQY
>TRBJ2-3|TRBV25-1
ASTSQGLYGPY
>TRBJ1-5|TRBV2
ASSGRGSGQPQH
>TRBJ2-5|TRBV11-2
ASSLVWTGSAKETQY